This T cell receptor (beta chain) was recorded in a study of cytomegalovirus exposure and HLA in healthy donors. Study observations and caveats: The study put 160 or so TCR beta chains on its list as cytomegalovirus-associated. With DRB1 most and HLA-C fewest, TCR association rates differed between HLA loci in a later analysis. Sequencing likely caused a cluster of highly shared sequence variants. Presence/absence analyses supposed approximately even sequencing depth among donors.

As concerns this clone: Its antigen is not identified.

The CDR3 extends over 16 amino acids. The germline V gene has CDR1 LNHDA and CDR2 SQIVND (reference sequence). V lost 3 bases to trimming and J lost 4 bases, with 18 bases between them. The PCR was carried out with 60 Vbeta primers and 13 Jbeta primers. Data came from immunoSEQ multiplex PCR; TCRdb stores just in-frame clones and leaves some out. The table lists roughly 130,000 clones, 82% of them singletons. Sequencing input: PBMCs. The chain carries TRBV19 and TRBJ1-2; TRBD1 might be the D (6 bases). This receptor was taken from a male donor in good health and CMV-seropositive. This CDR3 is CASSILTGQRGYGYTF. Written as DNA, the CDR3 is TGTGCCAGTAGTATTCTGACCGGACAGCGGGGCTATGGCTACACCTTC. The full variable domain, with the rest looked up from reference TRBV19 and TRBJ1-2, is DGGITQSPKYLFRKEGQNVTLSCEQNLNHDAMYWYRQDPGQGLRLIYYSQIVNDFQKGDIAEGYSVSREKKESFPLTVTSAQKNPTAFYLCASSILTGQRGYGYTFGSGTRLTVV.